The rows below give T cell receptor beta chains drawn from one sample of a study of regulatory T cells in long-lasting Graves disease. Each CDR3 protein gets one entry after TCRdb re-called the multiplex PCR reads with MiXCR. The sample holds 400,000 to 500,000 distinct CDR3 sequences; over 12% are singletons and the top ten take approximately 7.6%. These data were also reused for a study on T cells in Graves' hyperthyroidism and ophthalmopathy.

The starting material was peripheral blood mononuclear cells (PBMCs), obtained at new diagnosis, from a patient treated with antithyroid drugs. The receptors derive from a middle-aged woman with Graves disease. The CDR3 runs from the conserved cysteine through the conserved F or W. Each record gives: D gene, V gene, clone size, J gene, CDR3 DNA, CDR3 protein. D genes are given only for firm matches. Not every row has a clone size; where given, it reads once, few, many or a size class.

D gene: -; V gene: TRBV20-1; clone size: few; J gene: TRBJ2-1; CDR3 DNA: TGCAGTGCTAGGGGGACTCTGGTAAGGGATGAGCAGTTCTTC; CDR3 protein: CSARGTLVRDEQFF
D gene: -; V gene: TRBV19; clone size: few; J gene: TRBJ2-6; CDR3 DNA: TGTGCCAGTAGTATTAAAGGTGGGGCCAACGTCCTGACTTTC; CDR3 protein: CASSIKGGANVLTF
D gene: -; V gene: TRBV6-2/TRBV6-3; clone size: few; J gene: TRBJ1-2; CDR3 DNA: TGTGCCAGCAGTTACTCGGGGATGGGGGAAACGTATGGCTACACCTTC; CDR3 protein: CASSYSGMGETYGYTF
D gene: -; V gene: TRBV20-1; clone size: few; J gene: TRBJ2-6; CDR3 DNA: TGCAGTGCTAGCGGTTTGGCAGCGCACTCTGGGGCCAACGTCCTGACTTTC; CDR3 protein: CSASGLAAHSGANVLTF
D gene: -; V gene: TRBV24-1; clone size: many; J gene: TRBJ2-7; CDR3 DNA: TGTGCCACCAGTGCCACCCCCGGGGCAGGCGCGTACGAGCAGTACTTC; CDR3 protein: CATSATPGAGAYEQYF
D gene: -; V gene: TRBV7-2; clone size: few; J gene: TRBJ1-3; CDR3 DNA: TGTGCCAGCAGCTTAGATTCAGTCCTCTCTGGAAACACCATATATTTT; CDR3 protein: CASSLDSVLSGNTIYF
D gene: -; V gene: TRBV12-3/TRBV12-4; clone size: many; J gene: TRBJ2-7; CDR3 DNA: TGTGCCAGCAGTTTAGCCGGACAGCACTACGAGCAGTACTTC; CDR3 protein: CASSLAGQHYEQYF
D gene: -; V gene: TRBV12-3/TRBV12-4; clone size: many; J gene: TRBJ2-3; CDR3 DNA: TGTGCCAGCAGTTACTCTAGCGCCTACACAGATACGCAGTATTTT; CDR3 protein: CASSYSSAYTDTQYF
D gene: -; V gene: TRBV7-2; clone size: many; J gene: TRBJ2-5; CDR3 DNA: TGTGCCAGCTCGAAGCGCGAGGGCCTAGAGACCCAGTACTTC; CDR3 protein: CASSKREGLETQYF
D gene: -; V gene: TRBV13; clone size: few; J gene: TRBJ2-6; CDR3 DNA: TGTGCCAGCAGCTTAAGTTTCCCCGGGGCCAACGTCCTGACTTTC; CDR3 protein: CASSLSFPGANVLTF
D gene: -; V gene: TRBV7-3; clone size: -; J gene: TRBJ2-1; CDR3 DNA: TGTGCCAGCAGCCCCACTTACTCCGACAATGAGCAGTTCTTC; CDR3 protein: CASSPTYSDNEQFF
D gene: -; V gene: TRBV19; clone size: -; J gene: TRBJ2-3; CDR3 DNA: TGTGCCAGCAACCGCCTGGCGGGACCCGACACAGATACGCAGTATTTT; CDR3 protein: CASNRLAGPDTDTQYF
D gene: TRBD2; V gene: TRBV28; clone size: many; J gene: TRBJ2-7; CDR3 DNA: TGTGCCAGCAGTACTAGCGGGAGTTCCTACGAGCAGTACTTC; CDR3 protein: CASSTSGSSYEQYF
D gene: -; V gene: TRBV30; clone size: many; J gene: TRBJ1-1; CDR3 DNA: TGTAAAATACAGCTGAACACTGAAGCTTTCTTT; CDR3 protein: CKIQLNTEAFF
D gene: TRBD2; V gene: TRBV20-1; clone size: -; J gene: TRBJ2-7; CDR3 DNA: TGCAGTGCCCAAGGGGAGGGCTACGAGCAGTACTTC; CDR3 protein: CSAQGEGYEQYF
D gene: -; V gene: TRBV20-1; clone size: few; J gene: TRBJ1-2; CDR3 DNA: TGCAGTGCTAGAGATTACAGGGTTGATGGCTACACCTTC; CDR3 protein: CSARDYRVDGYTF